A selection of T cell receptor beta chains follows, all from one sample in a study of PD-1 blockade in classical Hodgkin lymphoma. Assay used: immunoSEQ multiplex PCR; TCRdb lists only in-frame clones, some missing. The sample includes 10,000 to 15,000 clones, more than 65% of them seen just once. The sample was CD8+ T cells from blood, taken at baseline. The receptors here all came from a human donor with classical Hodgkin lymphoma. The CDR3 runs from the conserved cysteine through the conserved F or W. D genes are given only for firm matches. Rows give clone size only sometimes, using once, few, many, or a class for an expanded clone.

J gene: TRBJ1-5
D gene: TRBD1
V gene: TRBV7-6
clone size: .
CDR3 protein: CASSSGTGAINQPQHF

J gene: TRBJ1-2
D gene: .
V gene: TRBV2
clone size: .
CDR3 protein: CASSDPQGANYGYTF

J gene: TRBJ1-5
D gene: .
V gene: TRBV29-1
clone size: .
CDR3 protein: CSVVGRNQPQHF

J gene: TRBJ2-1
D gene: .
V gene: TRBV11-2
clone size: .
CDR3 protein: CASSLVFGYNEQFF

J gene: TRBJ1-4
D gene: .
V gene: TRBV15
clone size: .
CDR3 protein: CATSRAKDSNEKLFF

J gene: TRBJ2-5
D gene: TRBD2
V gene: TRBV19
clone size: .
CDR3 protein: CASSIFSSGGQETQYF

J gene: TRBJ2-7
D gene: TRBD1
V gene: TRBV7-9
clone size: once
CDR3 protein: CASSPQTGRNEQYF

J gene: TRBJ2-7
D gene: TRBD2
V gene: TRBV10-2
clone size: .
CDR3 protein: CASSALSGGGFYEQYF

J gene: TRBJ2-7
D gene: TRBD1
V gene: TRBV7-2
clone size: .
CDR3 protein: CASSPGQGYEQYF

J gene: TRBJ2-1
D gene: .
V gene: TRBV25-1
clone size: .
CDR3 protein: CATRGGNEQFF

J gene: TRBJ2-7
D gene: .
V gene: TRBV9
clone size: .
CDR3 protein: CASSKWGESYEQYF

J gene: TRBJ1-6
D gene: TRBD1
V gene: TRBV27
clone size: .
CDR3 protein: CASSLQGGNSPLHF

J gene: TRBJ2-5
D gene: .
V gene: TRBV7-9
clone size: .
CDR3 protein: CASSLDQGPGEQYF

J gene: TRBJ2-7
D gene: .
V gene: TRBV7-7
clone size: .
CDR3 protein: CASSERVSYEQYF

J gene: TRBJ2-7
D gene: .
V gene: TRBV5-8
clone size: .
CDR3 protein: CASSPALGQNNEQYF

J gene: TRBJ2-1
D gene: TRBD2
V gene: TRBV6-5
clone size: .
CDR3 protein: CASSYGLANDEQFF

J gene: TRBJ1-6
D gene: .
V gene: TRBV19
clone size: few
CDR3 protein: CASKQGNSPLHF

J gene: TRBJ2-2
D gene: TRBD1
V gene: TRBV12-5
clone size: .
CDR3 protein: CASGLVQGHTGELFF

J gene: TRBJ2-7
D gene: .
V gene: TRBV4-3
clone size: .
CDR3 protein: CASSQDFSRSSYEQYF

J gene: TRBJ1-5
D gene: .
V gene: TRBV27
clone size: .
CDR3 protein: CARPQGSHNQPQHF

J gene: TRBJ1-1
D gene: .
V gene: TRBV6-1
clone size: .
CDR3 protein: CASILTATNGAFF

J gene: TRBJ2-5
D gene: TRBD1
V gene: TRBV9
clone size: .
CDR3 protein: CASSDGTDQETQYF

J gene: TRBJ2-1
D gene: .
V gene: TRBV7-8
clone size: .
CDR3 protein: CASSTRPYNEQFF

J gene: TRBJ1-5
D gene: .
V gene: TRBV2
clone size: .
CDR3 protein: CASSERAVSQPQHF

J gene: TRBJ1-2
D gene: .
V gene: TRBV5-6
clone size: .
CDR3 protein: CASSLWGGRGYTF

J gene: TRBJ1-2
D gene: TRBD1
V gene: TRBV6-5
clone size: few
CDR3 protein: CASSEQGAMDGYTF

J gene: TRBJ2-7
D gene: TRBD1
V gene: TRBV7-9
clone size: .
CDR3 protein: CASSLGQSAYEQYF

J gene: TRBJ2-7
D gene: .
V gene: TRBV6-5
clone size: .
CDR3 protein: CASSPKLAGLYEQYF

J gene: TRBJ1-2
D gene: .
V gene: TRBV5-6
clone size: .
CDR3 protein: CASSSFSGYYGYTF

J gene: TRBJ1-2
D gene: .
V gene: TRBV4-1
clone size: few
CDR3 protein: CASSQEGTNGYTF

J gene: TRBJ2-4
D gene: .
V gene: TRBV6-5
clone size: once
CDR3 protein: CASRPREGAKNIQYF

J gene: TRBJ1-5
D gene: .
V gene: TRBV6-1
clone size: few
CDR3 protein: CASSRSGSNQPQHF

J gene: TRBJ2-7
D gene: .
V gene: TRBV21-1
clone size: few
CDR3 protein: CAGGAVETYEQYF

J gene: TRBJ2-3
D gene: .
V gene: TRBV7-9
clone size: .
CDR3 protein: CASSPLSEGVITDTQYF

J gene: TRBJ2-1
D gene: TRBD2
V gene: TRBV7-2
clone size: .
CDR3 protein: CASSTSGGNLYNEQFF

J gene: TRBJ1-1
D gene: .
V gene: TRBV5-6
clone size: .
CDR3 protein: CASSSGQAFVMNTEAFF

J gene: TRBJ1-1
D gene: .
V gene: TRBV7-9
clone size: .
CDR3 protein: CASGFGERNTEAFF

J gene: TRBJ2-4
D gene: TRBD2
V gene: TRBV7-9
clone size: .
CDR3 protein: CASSSGGQRLRAKNIQYF

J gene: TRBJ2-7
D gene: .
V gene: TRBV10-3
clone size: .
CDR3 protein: CAISGGTVSYEQYF

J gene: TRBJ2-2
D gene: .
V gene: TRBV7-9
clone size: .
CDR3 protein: CASSDPTRQNTGELFF

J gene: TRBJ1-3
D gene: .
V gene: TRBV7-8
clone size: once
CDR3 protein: CASSPQGNTIYF

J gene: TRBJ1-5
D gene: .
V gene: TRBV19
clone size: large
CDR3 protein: CASRPLVGSNQPQHF

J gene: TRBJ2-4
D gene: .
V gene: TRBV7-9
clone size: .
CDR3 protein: CASSLGSNIQYF

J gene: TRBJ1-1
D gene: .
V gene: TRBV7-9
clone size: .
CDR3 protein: CASSLQAEAFF

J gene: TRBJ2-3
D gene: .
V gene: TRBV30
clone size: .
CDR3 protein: CAWSVSIRGTDTQYF

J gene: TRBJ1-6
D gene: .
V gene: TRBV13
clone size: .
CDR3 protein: CASSLGLGVSSNSPLHF

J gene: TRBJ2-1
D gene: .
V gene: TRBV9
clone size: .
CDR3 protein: CASSVVYNEQFF

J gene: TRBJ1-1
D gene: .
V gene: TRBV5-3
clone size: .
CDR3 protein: CAETEGNTEAFF

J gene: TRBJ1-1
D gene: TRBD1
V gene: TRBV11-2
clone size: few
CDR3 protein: CASSLGLGQEAFF

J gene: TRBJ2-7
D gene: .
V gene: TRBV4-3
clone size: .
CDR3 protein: CASSQDTVPYQQYF

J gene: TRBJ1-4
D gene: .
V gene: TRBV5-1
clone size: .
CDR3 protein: CASSPGSCRHEKLFF

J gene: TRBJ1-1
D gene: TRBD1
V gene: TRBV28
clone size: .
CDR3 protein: CASENPTGSWGTEAFF

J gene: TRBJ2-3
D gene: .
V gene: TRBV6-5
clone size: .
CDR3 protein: CASSYSGPDTQYF

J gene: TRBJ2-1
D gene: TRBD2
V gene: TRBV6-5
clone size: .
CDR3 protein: CASSYRTSGGYEQFF

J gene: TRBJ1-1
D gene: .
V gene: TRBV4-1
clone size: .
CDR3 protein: CASNTRDLNTEAFF

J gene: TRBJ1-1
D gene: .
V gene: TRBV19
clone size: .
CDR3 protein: CASNYRGGSGAVEAFF

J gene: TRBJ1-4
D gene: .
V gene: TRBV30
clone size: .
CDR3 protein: CAWRQAATNEKLFF

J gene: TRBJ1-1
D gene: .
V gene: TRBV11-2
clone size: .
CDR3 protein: CASSPMRFTEAFF

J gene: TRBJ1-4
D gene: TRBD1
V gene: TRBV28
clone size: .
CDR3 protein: CASSLSGQNPTNEKLFF